This is a list of T cell receptor beta chains from one sample in a study of cytomegalovirus exposure and HLA in healthy donors. The repertoire was sequenced with immunoSEQ multiplex PCR; TCRdb's copy has only in-frame clones and lacks some. The table has about 65,000 clones, around four fifths seen once. Sequences were obtained from PBMCs. All receptors come from a girl aged 10 to 17 in good health and CMV-seropositive. Both conserved end residues are part of each CDR3. Fields, in order: CDR3 protein, CDR3 DNA, clone size, V gene, J gene, D gene. D genes are given only for firm matches. Expanded clones are given a class, and other clones once, few, many or no size at all.

CASTRDRGMNTEAFF	TGTGCCAGCACCAGGGACAGGGGGATGAACACTGAAGCTTTCTTT	-	TRBV5-4	TRBJ1-1	TRBD1
CASSRTSEGAYEQYF	TGCGCCAGCAGCCGGACCTCCGAGGGCGCATACGAGCAGTACTTC	-	TRBV5-1	TRBJ2-7	-
CAWHRQGATGTEAFF	TGTGCCTGGCATAGACAGGGGGCGACCGGGACTGAAGCTTTCTTT	-	TRBV30	TRBJ1-1	TRBD1
CASSLVRAVGGNTEAFF	TGTGCCAGCAGCTTGGTACGGGCAGTGGGGGGGAACACTGAAGCTTTCTTT	-	TRBV5-4	TRBJ1-1	-
CASSVVAGVANEQFF	TGTGCCAGCAGCGTAGTGGCGGGAGTGGCCAATGAGCAGTTCTTC	-	TRBV9	TRBJ2-1	TRBD2
CAWRQGGQPQHF	TGTGCCTGGAGACAGGGTGGCCAGCCCCAGCATTTT	-	TRBV30	TRBJ1-5	-
CASSFGGGNTIYF	TGTGCCAGCAGCTTTGGAGGAGGAAACACCATATATTTT	-	TRBV11-2	TRBJ1-3	-
CASSEGTGLNTEAFF	TGTGCCAGCAGCGAGGGGACAGGACTGAACACTGAAGCTTTCTTT	-	TRBV14	TRBJ1-1	TRBD1
CASSLHRTYEQYF	TGTGCCAGCAGCTTACACAGGACCTACGAGCAGTACTTC	-	TRBV7-9	TRBJ2-7	-
CASSKVEAAGVDEQYF	TGTGCCAGCAGCAAAGTGGAGGCGGCAGGGGTCGACGAGCAGTACTTC	-	TRBV21-1	TRBJ2-7	-
CAWKKRTGTYNEQFF	TGTGCCTGGAAAAAGAGGACAGGTACCTACAATGAGCAGTTCTTC	many	TRBV30	TRBJ2-1	TRBD1
CASRPPPRFGNTIYF	TGTGCCAGCAGACCGCCCCCGAGGTTTGGAAACACCATATATTTT	few	TRBV7-9	TRBJ1-3	-
CASSFTGLRSQPQHF	TGTGCCAGCAGTTTCACAGGGCTAAGGAGTCAGCCCCAGCATTTT	-	TRBV6-6	TRBJ1-5	-
CASSWRDGAEAFF	TGTGCCAGCAGTTGGCGGGATGGGGCTGAAGCTTTCTTT	-	TRBV28	TRBJ1-1	-
CASSFNNEKLFF	TGCGCCAGCAGCTTCAATAATGAAAAACTGTTTTTT	-	TRBV5-1	TRBJ1-4	-
CASSRSSYNEQFF	TGTGCCAGCAGCAGGAGCTCCTACAATGAGCAGTTCTTC	-	TRBV7-9	TRBJ2-1	-
CASRDRASGELFF	TGTGCCAGCCGGGACAGGGCATCCGGGGAGCTGTTTTTT	-	TRBV6-5	TRBJ2-2	TRBD1
CASSFTGNPYEQYF	TGTGCCAGCAGTTTTACGGGAAACCCCTACGAGCAGTACTTC	-	TRBV28	TRBJ2-7	-
CAWTRGSPEAFF	TGTGCCTGGACCAGGGGGAGCCCTGAAGCTTTCTTT	-	TRBV30	TRBJ1-1	TRBD1
CASSEHNYGYTF	TGTGCCAGCAGCGAACACAACTATGGCTACACCTTC	-	TRBV6-6	TRBJ1-2	-
CAWSDAVLTEAFF	TGTGCCTGGAGTGATGCGGTTCTAACTGAAGCTTTCTTT	many	TRBV30	TRBJ1-1	-
CASSAHRDTIYF	TGTGCCAGCAGTGCACACCGGGACACCATATATTTT	-	TRBV25-1	TRBJ1-3	-
CASSLSPGWSPQETQYF	TGTGCCAGCAGTTTATCCCCGGGTTGGAGCCCTCAAGAGACCCAGTACTTC	-	TRBV28	TRBJ2-5	-
CASSYSIRVWSAFF	TGTGCCAGCAGTTATTCTATCAGGGTATGGTCCGCTTTCTTT	-	TRBV28	TRBJ1-1	-
CASSLDRVNEQFF	TGTGCCAGCAGCTTAGACAGGGTAAATGAGCAGTTCTTC	-	TRBV7-2	TRBJ2-1	-
CASSYDRLYEQYF	TGTGCCAGCAGTTACGACAGGCTCTACGAGCAGTACTTC	few	TRBV6-5	TRBJ2-7	-
CASSLETGSGANVLTF	TGCGCCAGCAGCCTAGAGACTGGCTCTGGGGCCAACGTCCTGACTTTC	-	TRBV4-1	TRBJ2-6	-
CASSLDGLAGYNEQFF	TGTGCCAGCAGCTTGGATGGTCTAGCGGGGTACAATGAGCAGTTCTTC	-	TRBV5-4	TRBJ2-1	TRBD2
CASRGDRENEKLFF	TGCGCCAGCAGGGGGGACAGAGAAAATGAAAAACTGTTTTTT	few	TRBV5-1	TRBJ1-4	TRBD1
CAGRGDPYGYTF	TGTGCCGGCCGGGGGGACCCCTATGGCTACACCTTC	once	TRBV7-2	TRBJ1-2	-
CASSLMVGQGGEKLFF	TGTGCCAGCAGCTTAATGGTCGGACAGGGTGGTGAAAAACTGTTTTTT	-	TRBV7-9	TRBJ1-4	TRBD1
CASSLARDSKETQYF	TGTGCCAGCAGCTTGGCCCGGGACAGCAAAGAGACCCAGTACTTC	-	TRBV5-8	TRBJ2-5	TRBD1
CASLLETYQGYGYTF	TGTGCCAGCCTACTCGAGACCTACCAGGGCTATGGCTACACCTTC	-	TRBV2	TRBJ1-2	-
CAWRTGNQPQHF	TGTGCCTGGAGAACAGGCAATCAGCCCCAGCATTTT	-	TRBV30	TRBJ1-5	-
CASSPAGTEAFF	TGCGCCAGCAGCCCTGCGGGTACTGAAGCTTTCTTT	few	TRBV5-1	TRBJ1-1	-
CASSVVATGELFF	TGTGCCAGCAGTGTGGTAGCGACCGGGGAGCTGTTTTTT	few	TRBV28	TRBJ2-2	-
CASSLNPTGKVPGELFF	TGTGCCAGCAGCTTAAACCCGACGGGGAAGGTCCCCGGGGAGCTGTTTTTT	-	TRBV7-6	TRBJ2-2	-
CAWNAGSLDSPLHF	TGTGCCTGGAATGCGGGGAGTTTGGATTCACCCCTCCACTTT	-	TRBV30	TRBJ1-6	-
CAISVSTGNEQFF	TGTGCCATCAGTGTGAGTACGGGGAATGAGCAGTTCTTC	once	TRBV10-3	TRBJ2-1	-
CASSVFSSYEQYF	TGTGCCAGCTCGGTCTTCTCATCCTACGAGCAGTACTTC	-	TRBV2	TRBJ2-7	-
CARSWGQGDTEAFF	TGTGCCAGAAGCTGGGGACAGGGCGACACTGAAGCTTTCTTT	-	TRBV5-3	TRBJ1-1	TRBD1
CASSRPGAEAFF	TGTGCCAGCAGCCGACCGGGGGCTGAAGCTTTCTTT	once	TRBV7-2	TRBJ1-1	-
CATSRTDRGEPQHF	TGTGCCACCAGCAGAACGGACAGGGGAGAGCCCCAGCATTTT	-	TRBV15	TRBJ1-5	TRBD1
CASSEGTYQADTQYF	TGTGCCAGCAGTGAGGGCACATATCAGGCAGATACGCAGTATTTT	-	TRBV2	TRBJ2-3	-
CASSPGLLYEQYF	TGTGCCAGTAGCCCGGGACTTCTGTACGAGCAGTACTTC	-	TRBV19	TRBJ2-7	-
CASSSGSFDTEAFF	TGTGCCAGCAGTTCTGGCTCTTTTGACACTGAAGCTTTCTTT	few	TRBV6-5	TRBJ1-1	-
CAWSRGALAGELFF	TGTGCCTGGAGTCGGGGGGCCCTTGCAGGGGAGCTGTTTTTT	-	TRBV30	TRBJ2-2	-
CSAGGLADGYTF	TGCAGCGCAGGGGGCTTAGCGGATGGCTACACCTTC	-	TRBV29-1	TRBJ1-2	TRBD1
CASSLRIAGVRNEQFF	TGTGCCAGCAGCTTAAGGATAGCGGGAGTGCGGAATGAGCAGTTCTTC	-	TRBV7-9	TRBJ2-1	TRBD2
CASSRRVGQGNQPQHF	TGTGCCAGCAGCCGCCGCGTCGGTCAGGGAAATCAGCCCCAGCATTTT	-	TRBV5-6	TRBJ1-5	-